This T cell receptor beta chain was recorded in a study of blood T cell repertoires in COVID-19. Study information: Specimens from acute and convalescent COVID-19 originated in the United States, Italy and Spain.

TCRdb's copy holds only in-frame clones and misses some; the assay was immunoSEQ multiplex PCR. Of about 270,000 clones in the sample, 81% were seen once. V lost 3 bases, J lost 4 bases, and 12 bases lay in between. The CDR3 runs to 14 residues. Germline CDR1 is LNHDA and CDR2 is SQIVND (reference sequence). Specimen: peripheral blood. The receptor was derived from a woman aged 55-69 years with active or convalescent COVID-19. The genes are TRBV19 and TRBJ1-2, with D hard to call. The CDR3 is CASSMREGIYGYTF. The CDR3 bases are TGTGCCAGTAGTATGCGGGAAGGGATCTATGGCTACACCTTC.